This section outlines one TCR beta chain sequence together with its context. This clonotype was observed a handful of times. Its antigen is unknown. There are no base qualities to consult, and no much larger clone falls within one base. The data were taken from a study of human T cells and chemical hapten exposure (dated by TCRdb to the early 2020s). Regarding the study in general: For sensitization, 2% DPC in acetone was applied to a roughly 2 cm by roughly 2 cm area of upper inner arm skin. Patch testing was done on the upper back using Finn chambers containing 0.01% DPC, and results were scored after 6 days according to International Contact Dermatitis Research Group standards. Throughout the approximately 25-week study period, patients were also given weekly therapeutic DPC doses on the scalp. The libraries were sequenced as a pool, and the TCR yield per sample differed mostly because of small variations in library volumes within the pool. In alopecia patients, the study followed how the peripheral blood TCR repertoire changed in vivo over primary and secondary sensitization to diphenylcyclopropenone (DPC), a hapten. Twenty-nine alopecia patients gave blood for TCR sequencing at one to four time points (pre-sensitization, 2, 6 and 24 weeks). Blood samples were taken from patients before sensitization (week 0) and at 2, 6 and about 24 weeks after DPC sensitization. The patient cohort, mostly female, included alopecia areata with under or over 50% scalp involvement, alopecia totalis and alopecia universalis.

What the research found in general, with its limitations: After repeated subsampling, the strength of the expansion versus patch-test correlation and the threshold at which it became significant changed. The number of PT1 expanded TCRs positively correlated with patch test score, significant at thresholds 8, 16 and 32 but not 4. Compared with pre-sensitization or healthy control sets, expanded TCRs formed significantly more large CDR3 similarity clusters, which is consistent with antigen-driven responses. Because all patients had alopecia, a presumed autoimmune disease, the immune response of the patients might differ from that of healthy individuals. DPC sensitization did not change how many TCRs were above 1 in 1000 frequency, and no evidence was found of alterations in global repertoire structure.

Libraries came from RACE. The sample was run on a NextSeq 500. During library preparation, unique molecular identifiers were attached to individual cDNA molecules so that TCRs could be counted in a quantitative, reproducible way. Each blood RNA sample was used to sequence both TCR alpha and TCR beta chains. The published analysis was carried out like this. A median of approximately 96,000 TCRs per sample was observed, with a range of roughly 20,000 to 750,000. V, J and CDR3 annotation of the TCR reads was carried out using the Decombinator software suite. For PS versus PT1 abundance plots, all samples were subsampled to the same number of TCRs (28,000). TCRs were defined as expanded if absent before sensitization and observed at least eight times at the 2-week time point. TCRdb ran its own pipeline on the public reads, namely fastp trimming at Q25 and MiXCR clone calling, and kept in-frame beta chains. Rows with a matching CDR3 protein are joined into one entry that keeps the most common DNA and genes. The V and J calls and clone size come from TCRdb's table, not from the authors' own analysis. The sample yields tens of thousands of distinct CDR3 sequences; about 32% were counted once. The ten most abundant clones make up roughly 10% of the sample.

CDR1 and CDR2 (SGHTA, FQGTGA) derive from the germline V gene. V loses 4 bases at its end and J loses 1 base; junction bases beyond the gene matches: 4. The CDR3, cysteine through phenylalanine, is 16 amino acids long. The CDR3 DNA has 48 bases and is translated from base 1. The time point label here, explained by the study, means: patch test 1, 2 weeks after DPC sensitization. The treatment or condition tag for this specimen amounts to: therapeutic diphenylcyclopropenone sensitization with weekly scalp DPC. At each patch-test visit, blood was drawn before the patch test was applied. To be eligible, patients had to be aged 18 to 70, diagnosed with alopecia and judged suitable for DPC therapy, while pregnant patients were excluded. Total RNA was isolated from unfractionated whole blood collected in Tempus Blood RNA tubes.

The sequences come from whole blood, collected in connection with sensitization to the hapten diphenylcyclopropenone (DPC). The sequence came from a man aged 40-49 years with alopecia areata. Some clones in this sample may be carry-over from other donors' samples. The sequence joins TRBV7-3 to TRBJ2-1, and 10 junction bases match TRBD2. The DNA is TGTGCCAGCAGCTCAACTAGCGGGGTATCCTACAATGAGCAGTTCTTC. Its coded protein is CASSSTSGVSYNEQFF.